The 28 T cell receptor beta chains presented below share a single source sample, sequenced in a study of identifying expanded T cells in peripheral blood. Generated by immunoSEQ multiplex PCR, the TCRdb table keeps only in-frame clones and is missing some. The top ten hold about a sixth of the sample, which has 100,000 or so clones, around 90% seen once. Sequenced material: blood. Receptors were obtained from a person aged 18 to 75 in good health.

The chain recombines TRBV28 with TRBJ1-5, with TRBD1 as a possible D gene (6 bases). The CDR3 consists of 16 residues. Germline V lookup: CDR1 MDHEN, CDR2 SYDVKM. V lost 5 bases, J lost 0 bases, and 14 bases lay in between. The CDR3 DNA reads TGTGCCAGCAGTGACAACAGGGTTTATAGCAATCAGCCCCAGCATTTT. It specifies CASSDNRVYSNQPQHF.

The CDR3 sequence: CSVEVYVPPGLETQYF. CDR3 DNA sequence: TGCAGCGTTGAAGTGTATGTCCCTCCGGGATTAGAGACCCAGTACTTC. V gene TRBV29-1 combines with J gene TRBJ2-5, with D tentatively TRBD2 (5 bases). The CDR3 runs 16 residues. The V gene lost 1 base and the J gene lost 4 bases, with 19 bases spanning the gap. CDR1 is SQVTM, CDR2 ANQGSEA, per germline.

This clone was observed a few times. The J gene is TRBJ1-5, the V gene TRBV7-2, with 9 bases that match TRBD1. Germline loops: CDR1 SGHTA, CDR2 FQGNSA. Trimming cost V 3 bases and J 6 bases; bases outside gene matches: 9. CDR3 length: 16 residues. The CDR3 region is CASSLGRDREGQPQHF. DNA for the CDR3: TGTGCCAGCAGCTTGGGCCGGGACAGGGAGGGTCAGCCCCAGCATTTT.

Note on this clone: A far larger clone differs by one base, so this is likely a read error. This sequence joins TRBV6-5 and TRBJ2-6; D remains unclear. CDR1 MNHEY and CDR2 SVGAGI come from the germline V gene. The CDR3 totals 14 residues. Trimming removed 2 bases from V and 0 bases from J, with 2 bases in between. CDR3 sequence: CASSYSSGANVLTF. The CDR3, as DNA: TGTGCCAGCAGTTACAGCTCTGGGGCCAACGTCCTGACTTTC.

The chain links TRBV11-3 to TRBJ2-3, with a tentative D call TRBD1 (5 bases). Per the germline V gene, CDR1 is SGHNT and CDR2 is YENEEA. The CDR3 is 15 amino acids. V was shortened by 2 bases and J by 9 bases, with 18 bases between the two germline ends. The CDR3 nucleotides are TGTGCCAGCAGCTTACGAGACAGTGCCCTCCGAACGCAGTATTTT. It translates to CASSLRDSALRTQYF.

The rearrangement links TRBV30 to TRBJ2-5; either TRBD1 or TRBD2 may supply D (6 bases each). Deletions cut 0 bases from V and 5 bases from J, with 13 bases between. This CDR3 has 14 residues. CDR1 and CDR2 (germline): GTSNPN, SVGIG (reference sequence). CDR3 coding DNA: TGTGCCTGGAGTGTAGGAGGGGGTCTCGAGACCCAGTACTTC. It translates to CAWSVGGGLETQYF. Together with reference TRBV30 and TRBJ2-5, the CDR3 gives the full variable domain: SQTIHQWPATLVQPVGSPLSLECTVEGTSNPNLYWYRQAAGRGLQLLFYSVGIGQISSEVPQNLSASRPQDRQFILSSKKLLLSDSGFYLCAWSVGGGLETQYFGPGTRLLVL.

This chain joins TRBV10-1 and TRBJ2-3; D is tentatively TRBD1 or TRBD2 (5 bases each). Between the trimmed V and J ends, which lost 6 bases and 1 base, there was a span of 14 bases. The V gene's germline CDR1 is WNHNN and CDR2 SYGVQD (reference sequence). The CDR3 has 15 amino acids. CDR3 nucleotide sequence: TGCGCCAGCAGCAGCCGGGACGGTCGCACAGATACGCAGTATTTT. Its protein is CASSSRDGRTDTQYF.

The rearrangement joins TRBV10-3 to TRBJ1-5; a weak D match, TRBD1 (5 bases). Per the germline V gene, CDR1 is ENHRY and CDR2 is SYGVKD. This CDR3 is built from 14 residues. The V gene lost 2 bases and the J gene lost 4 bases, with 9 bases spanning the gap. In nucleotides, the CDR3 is TGTGCCATCAGTGAGGGCAGGGATAATCAGCCCCAGCATTTT. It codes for CAISEGRDNQPQHF.

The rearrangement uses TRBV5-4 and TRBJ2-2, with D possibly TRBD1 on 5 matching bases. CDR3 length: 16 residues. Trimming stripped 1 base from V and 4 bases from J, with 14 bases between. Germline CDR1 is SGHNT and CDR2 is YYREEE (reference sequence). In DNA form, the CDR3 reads TGTGCCAGCAGCTTGCTTAGAACAGGCGGCACCGGGGAGCTGTTTTTT. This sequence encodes CASSLLRTGGTGELFF.

CDR3 residues: CASSWGVFYGYTF. In DNA, the CDR3 is TGTGCCAGCAGCTGGGGAGTCTTCTATGGCTACACCTTC. The chain carries TRBV11-2 and TRBJ1-2; no clear D. The V and J ends lost 4 bases and 4 bases respectively, with 10 bases between them. The germline gives CDR1 SGHAT, CDR2 FQNNGV. The CDR3 loop spans 13 amino acids.

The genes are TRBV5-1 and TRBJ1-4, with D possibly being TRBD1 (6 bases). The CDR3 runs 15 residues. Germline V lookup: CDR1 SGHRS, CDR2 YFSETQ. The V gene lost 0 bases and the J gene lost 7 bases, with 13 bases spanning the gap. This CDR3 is CASSLGGGNPEKLFF. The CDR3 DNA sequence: TGCGCCAGCAGCTTGGGAGGGGGAAACCCTGAAAAACTGTTTTTT. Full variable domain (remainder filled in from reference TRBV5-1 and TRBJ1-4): KAGVTQTPRYLIKTRGQQVTLSCSPISGHRSVSWYQQTPGQGLQFLFEYFSETQRNKGNFPGRFSGRQFSNSRSEMNVSTLELGDSALYLCASSLGGGNPEKLFFGSGTQLSVL.

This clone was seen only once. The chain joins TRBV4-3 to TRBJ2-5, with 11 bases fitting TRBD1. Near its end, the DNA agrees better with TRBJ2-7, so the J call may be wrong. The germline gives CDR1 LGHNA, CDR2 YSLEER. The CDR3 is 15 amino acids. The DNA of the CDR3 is TGCGCCAGCAGCCATGGACAGGGGGCGGTCTACGAGCAGTACTTC. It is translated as CASSHGQGAVYEQYF.

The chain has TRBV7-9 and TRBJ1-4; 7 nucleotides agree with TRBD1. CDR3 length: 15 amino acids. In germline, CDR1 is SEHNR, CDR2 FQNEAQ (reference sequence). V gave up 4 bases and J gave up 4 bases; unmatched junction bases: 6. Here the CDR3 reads CASSSGQANNEKLFF. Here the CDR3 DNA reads TGTGCCAGCAGCTCAGGACAGGCAAATAATGAAAAACTGTTTTTT. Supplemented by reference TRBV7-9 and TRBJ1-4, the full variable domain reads DTGVSQNPRHKITKRGQNVTFRCDPISEHNRLYWYRQTLGQGPEFLTYFQNEAQLEKSRLLSDRFSAERPKGSFSTLEIQRTEQGDSAMYLCASSSGQANNEKLFFGSGTQLSVL.

CDR3 residues: CASSLGGKAEAFF. In DNA, the CDR3 is TGTGCCAGCAGCTTGGGGGGGAAGGCTGAAGCTTTCTTT. This chain connects TRBV5-4 to TRBJ1-1, with D possibly matching TRBD1 (5 bases). The ends were cut back, 0 bases at V and 6 bases at J, with 9 bases in the middle. The CDR3 sequence is 13 residues long. The germline V gene encodes CDR1 SGHNT and CDR2 YYREEE (reference sequence).

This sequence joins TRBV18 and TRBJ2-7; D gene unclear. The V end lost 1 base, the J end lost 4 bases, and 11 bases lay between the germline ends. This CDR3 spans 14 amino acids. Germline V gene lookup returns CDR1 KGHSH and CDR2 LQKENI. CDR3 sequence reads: CASSPQGGGYEQYF. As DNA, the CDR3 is TGTGCCAGCTCACCACAAGGTGGCGGTTACGAGCAGTACTTC.

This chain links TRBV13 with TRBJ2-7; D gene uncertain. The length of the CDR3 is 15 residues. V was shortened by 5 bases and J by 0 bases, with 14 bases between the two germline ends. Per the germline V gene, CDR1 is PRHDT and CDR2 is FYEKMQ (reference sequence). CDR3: CASSTRPTGSYEQYF. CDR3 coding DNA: TGTGCCAGCAGCACACGGCCCACCGGCTCCTACGAGCAGTACTTC.

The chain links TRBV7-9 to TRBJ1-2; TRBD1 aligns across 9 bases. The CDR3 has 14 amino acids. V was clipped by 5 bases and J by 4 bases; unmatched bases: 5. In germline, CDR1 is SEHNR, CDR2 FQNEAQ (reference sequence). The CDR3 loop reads CASSPQGQGYGYTF. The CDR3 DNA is TGTGCCAGCAGCCCGCAGGGACAGGGCTATGGCTACACCTTC.

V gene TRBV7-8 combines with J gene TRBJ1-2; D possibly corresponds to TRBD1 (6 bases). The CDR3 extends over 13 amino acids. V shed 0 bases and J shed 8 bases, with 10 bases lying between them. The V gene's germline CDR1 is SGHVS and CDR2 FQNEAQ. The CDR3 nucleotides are TGTGCCAGCAGCTTAGCGCGGGGGCACGGCTACACCTTC. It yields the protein CASSLARGHGYTF.

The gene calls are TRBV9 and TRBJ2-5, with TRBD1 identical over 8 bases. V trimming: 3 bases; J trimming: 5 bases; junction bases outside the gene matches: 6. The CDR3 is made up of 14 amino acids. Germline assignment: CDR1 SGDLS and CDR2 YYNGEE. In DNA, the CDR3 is TGTGCCAGCAGCGCGACAGGGGCCTCGGAGACCCAGTACTTC. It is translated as CASSATGASETQYF.

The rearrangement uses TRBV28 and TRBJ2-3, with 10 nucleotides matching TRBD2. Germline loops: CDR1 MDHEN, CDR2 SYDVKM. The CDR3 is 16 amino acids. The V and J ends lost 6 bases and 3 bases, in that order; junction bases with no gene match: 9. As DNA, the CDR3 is TGTGCCAGCAGATCGAGCGGGGGGGGACGAACAGATACGCAGTATTTT. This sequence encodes CASRSSGGGRTDTQYF.

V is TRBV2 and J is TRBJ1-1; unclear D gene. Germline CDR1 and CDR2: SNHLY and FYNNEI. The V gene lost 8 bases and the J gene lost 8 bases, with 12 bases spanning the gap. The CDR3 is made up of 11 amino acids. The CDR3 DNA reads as TGTGCCAGCCCCGGGAAAGGGGAAGCTTTCTTT. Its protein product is CASPGKGEAFF.

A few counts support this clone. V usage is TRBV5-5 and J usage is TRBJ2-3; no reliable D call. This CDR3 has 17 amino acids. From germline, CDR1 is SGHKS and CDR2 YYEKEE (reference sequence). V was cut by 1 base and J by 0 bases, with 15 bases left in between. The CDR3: CASSLWPGQESTDTQYF. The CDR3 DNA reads TGTGCCAGCAGCTTGTGGCCCGGGCAGGAGAGCACAGATACGCAGTATTTT.

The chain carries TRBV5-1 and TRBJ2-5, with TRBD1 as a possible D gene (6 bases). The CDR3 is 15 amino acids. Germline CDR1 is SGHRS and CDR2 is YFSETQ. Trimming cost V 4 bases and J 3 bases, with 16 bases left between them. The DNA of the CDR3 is TGCGCCAGCAGCCCGCACCCGGACAGTAAAGAGACCCAGTACTTC. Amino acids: CASSPHPDSKETQYF. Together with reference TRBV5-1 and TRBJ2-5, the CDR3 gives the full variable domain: KAGVTQTPRYLIKTRGQQVTLSCSPISGHRSVSWYQQTPGQGLQFLFEYFSETQRNKGNFPGRFSGRQFSNSRSEMNVSTLELGDSALYLCASSPHPDSKETQYFGPGTRLLVL.

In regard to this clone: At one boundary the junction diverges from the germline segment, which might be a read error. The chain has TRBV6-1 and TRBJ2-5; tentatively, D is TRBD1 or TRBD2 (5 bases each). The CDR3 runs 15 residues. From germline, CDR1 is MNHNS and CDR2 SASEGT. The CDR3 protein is CASRAGADPQETQHF. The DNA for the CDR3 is TGTGCCAGCAGGGCCGGGGCAGACCCACAAGAGACCCAGCACTTC.

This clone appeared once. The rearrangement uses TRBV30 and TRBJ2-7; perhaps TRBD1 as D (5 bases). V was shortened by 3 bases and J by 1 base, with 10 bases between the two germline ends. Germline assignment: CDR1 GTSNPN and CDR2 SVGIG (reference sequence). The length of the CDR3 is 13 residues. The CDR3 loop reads CAWRRQSSYEQYF. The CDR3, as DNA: TGTGCCTGGAGGCGACAGTCTTCCTACGAGCAGTACTTC. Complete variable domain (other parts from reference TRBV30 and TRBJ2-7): SQTIHQWPATLVQPVGSPLSLECTVEGTSNPNLYWYRQAAGRGLQLLFYSVGIGQISSEVPQNLSASRPQDRQFILSSKKLLLSDSGFYLCAWRRQSSYEQYFGPGTRLTVT.

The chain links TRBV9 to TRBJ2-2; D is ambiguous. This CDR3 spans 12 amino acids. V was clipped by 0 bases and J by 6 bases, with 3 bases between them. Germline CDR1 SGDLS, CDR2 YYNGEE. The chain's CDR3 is CASSVEAGELFF. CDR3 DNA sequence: TGTGCCAGCAGCGTAGAGGCCGGGGAGCTGTTTTTT.

CDR3 sequence (DNA): TGTGCCAGCAGCTTGTCCCAGAGGGTAGATACGCAGTATTTT. This translates into CASSLSQRVDTQYF. The chain employs TRBV5-6 and TRBJ2-3; possibly TRBD2 for D (5 bases). This CDR3 is built from 14 residues. Germline assignment: CDR1 SGHDT and CDR2 YYEEEE. V was trimmed by 1 base and J by 5 bases, leaving 11 bases between them.

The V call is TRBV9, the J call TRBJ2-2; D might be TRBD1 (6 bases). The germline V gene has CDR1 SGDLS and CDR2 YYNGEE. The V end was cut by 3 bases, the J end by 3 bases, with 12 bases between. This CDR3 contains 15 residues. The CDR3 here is CASSGRQADTGELFF. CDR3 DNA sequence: TGTGCCAGCAGCGGAAGACAGGCCGACACCGGGGAGCTGTTTTTT.